These 2 T cell receptor beta chains originate from one sample sequenced in a study of blood T cell repertoires in COVID-19. Clones were read by immunoSEQ multiplex PCR, and TCRdb kept only the in-frame ones, dropping some. This table has about 280,000 clones, about 83% appearing once. Sequencing was performed on PBMCs or T cells enriched from blood (not recorded which). These receptors all stem from a woman between 40 and 55 years old who had recovered from COVID-19.

The chain couples TRBV6-6 to TRBJ1-6; D is unresolved. V was cut by 8 bases and J by 9 bases, with 14 bases left in between. Germline CDR1 and CDR2: MNHNY and SVGAGI (reference sequence). CDR3 length equals 13 residues. CDR3 residues: CASGRLEGSPLHF. CDR3 nucleotides: TGTGCCAGCGGACGACTGGAGGGTTCACCCCTCCACTTT.

This clone has just a few counts. The CDR3: CASSAAVGQGPGSPYEQYF. The CDR3 DNA reads as TGTGCCAGTAGTGCGGCGGTGGGACAGGGGCCAGGCAGTCCCTACGAGCAGTACTTC. The V call is TRBV19, the J call TRBJ2-7, with 10 bases aligning to TRBD1. This CDR3 comprises 19 residues. Germline CDR1 reads LNHDA; CDR2 reads SQIVND (reference sequence). V was pared by 5 bases and J by 2 bases, with 18 bases of the junction left unmatched.